This T cell receptor (beta chain) was sequenced in a study of response to subunit inactivated influenza vaccine. TCRdb reprocessed the RT-PCR reads via MiXCR and lists one record per CDR3 protein. The sample holds 650,000 to 800,000 distinct CDR3 sequences; about a fifth are singletons and the top ten take approximately 11%. This clonotype was counted between two and nine times. Its antigen is unknown. Whole-study findings and limits: Authors suggested few new T cells are recruited by each seasonal influenza vaccination.

Here the sequenced sample was PBMCs from blood, taken 5 to 6 days after vaccination. This clonotype originated in a man aged 50 to 59 who received an inactivated influenza vaccine.

The CDR3 nucleotides read TGTGCCACTCTGGGGTACCCGAGCGTCAATCAGCCCCAGCATTTT. Protein: CATLGYPSVNQPQHF. V is TRBV21-1 and J is TRBJ1-5. TRBV21-1 is labeled a pseudogene. The CDR3 length is 15 residues.